This T cell receptor (beta chain) was captured in a study of OX40 agonist ivuxolimab in advanced cancers. Study as a whole: The study gave patients intravenous ivuxolimab at 0.01 to 10 mg/kg every 2 weeks.

TCRdb's table, derived via immunoSEQ multiplex PCR, lists solely in-frame clones and lacks some. Among 6,500 to 8,000 clones listed, over 90% were seen once. The V and J ends lost 4 bases and 6 bases, in that order; junction bases with no gene match: 5. Germline lookup yields CDR1 MNHNS and CDR2 SASEGT. The CDR3 loop spans 13 amino acids. This chain connects TRBV6-1 to TRBJ1-1; the match to TRBD1 covers 7 bases. The sample was CD4+ or CD8+ T cells sorted from blood, taken in a trial of the OX40 agonist ivuxolimab. The sequence came from an adult with an advanced solid tumor such as melanoma, head and neck, liver or kidney cancer. Here the CDR3 DNA reads TGTGCCAGCAGTGGATTAGACAGGGCTGAAGCTTTCTTT. Residues: CASSGLDRAEAFF.